Listed below are T cell receptor beta chains from one sample, sequenced in a study of control samples from healthy donors and cancer patients. Produced via immunoSEQ multiplex PCR; TCRdb's table is partial and in-frame only. The table has 60,000 or so clones, approximately 95% seen once. Sequenced material: blood. The receptor source for this set is a woman younger than 35 in good health. CDR3s include the opening cysteine and the closing phenylalanine or tryptophan. D genes are given only for firm matches. Size is stated for part of the rows, as once, few or many counts, or as a class when the clone is expanded.

D gene	V gene	CDR3 length	clone size	J gene	CDR3 DNA	CDR3 protein
-	TRBV29-1	13	-	TRBJ1-1	TGCAGCGCCCGGGGGGCGGCGAACACTGAAGCTTTCTTT	CSARGAANTEAFF
-	TRBV30	15	-	TRBJ1-4	TGTGCCTGGAGTGTTCGGGGGTTCCCGACCACAAAACTGTTTTTT	CAWSVRGFPTTKLFF
-	TRBV13	14	-	TRBJ2-1	TGTGCCAGCAGCCCGAGCCGACGAGGGCATGAGCAGTTCTTC	CASSPSRRGHEQFF
-	TRBV14	17	-	TRBJ2-7	TGTGCCAGCAGCCAAGCCCCCCCCCGGGACAACGGCTACGAGCAGTACTTC	CASSQAPPRDNGYEQYF
-	TRBV6-5	15	-	TRBJ1-1	TGTGCCAGCAGTTCCGGCTCACTTAGGGGCACTGAAGCTTTCTTT	CASSSGSLRGTEAFF
TRBD1	TRBV18	16	-	TRBJ1-1	TGTGCCAGCTCACCATGGCCAGGGGGTTCAGACACTGAAGCTTTCTTT	CASSPWPGGSDTEAFF
TRBD1	TRBV9	14	-	TRBJ1-1	TGTGCCAGCAGCGTCGGACAGGGGAACACTGAAGCTTTCTTT	CASSVGQGNTEAFF
-	TRBV2	13	-	TRBJ1-6	TGTGCCAGCACCCCAGCTGAGGATTCACCCCTCCACTTT	CASTPAEDSPLHF
-	TRBV6-1	12	once	TRBJ1-2	TGTGCCAGCAGTGAATGGGGGTCCGGCTACACCTTC	CASSEWGSGYTF
-	TRBV5-6	16	-	TRBJ2-7	TGTGCCAGCAGCCCGGAGATGGAGCGGGTAACTGGGGAGCAGTACTTC	CASSPEMERVTGEQYF
TRBD1	TRBV11-1	14	-	TRBJ1-1	TGTGCCAGCAGCAACCGGGACAGGTTCACTGAAGCTTTCTTT	CASSNRDRFTEAFF
-	TRBV7-9	13	-	TRBJ1-2	TGTGCCAGCAGAGGTCCGGCGGAGTATGGCTACACCTTC	CASRGPAEYGYTF
TRBD1	TRBV6-1	17	-	TRBJ1-1	TGTGCCAGCAGTGAATCCTGGGGCACAACAGGGGGCACTGAAGCTTTCTTT	CASSESWGTTGGTEAFF
-	TRBV6-6	14	-	TRBJ1-2	TGTGCCAGCAGTGACAGGTTTGCTAACTATGGCTACACCTTC	CASSDRFANYGYTF
-	TRBV3-1/TRBV3-2	16	-	TRBJ1-2	TGTGCCAGCAGCCAAGATGGTATTGGCTCGGGGGTAAGCTACACCTTC	CASSQDGIGSGVSYTF
-	TRBV2	13	-	TRBJ1-6	TGTGCCACCACGGGATCTATGGAGTCACCCCTCCACTTT	CATTGSMESPLHF
-	TRBV11-3	14	-	TRBJ2-7	TGTGCCAGCAGCTTAGGAACAGGTTTCTACGAGCAGTACTTC	CASSLGTGFYEQYF
-	TRBV21-1	16	-	TRBJ1-3	TGTGCCAGCAGCAAAGCGCTCGGGCTTGAAGGAAACACCATATATTTT	CASSKALGLEGNTIYF
-	TRBV5-1	14	-	TRBJ1-4	TGCGCCAGCAGCCCGCGGGGGGGCAATGAAAAACTGTTTTTT	CASSPRGGNEKLFF
-	TRBV5-1	13	-	TRBJ1-1	TGCGCCAGCAGCCCGGGGGTGAACACTGAAGCTTTCTTT	CASSPGVNTEAFF
TRBD1	TRBV27	16	-	TRBJ1-2	TGTGCCAGCAGTCCCGCGGGGACAGGGGGCGTTTATGGCTACACCTTC	CASSPAGTGGVYGYTF
-	TRBV11-3	11	-	TRBJ2-7	TGTGCCAGCAGCCCGAGAGACGAGCAGTACTTC	CASSPRDEQYF
-	TRBV19	13	-	TRBJ1-2	TGTGCCAGTAGTACTACAGGAGACTATGGCTACACCTTC	CASSTTGDYGYTF
TRBD1	TRBV5-6	17	-	TRBJ1-6	TGTGCCAGCAGCTCGTTAAGACAGGGGGCGTATAATTCACCCCTCCACTTT	CASSSLRQGAYNSPLHF
TRBD1	TRBV7-8	15	-	TRBJ2-7	TGTGCCAGCAGCCCACCATTCCGGGACAGGTACGAGCAGTACTTC	CASSPPFRDRYEQYF
TRBD2	TRBV4-1	17	-	TRBJ2-5	TGCGCCAGCAGCCAAGATGAGGGACCCGGGGGGGCGAAGACCCAGTACTTC	CASSQDEGPGGAKTQYF
-	TRBV19	15	-	TRBJ2-3	TGTGCCAGTAGTAGAACAGGGTATAGCACAGATACGCAGTATTTT	CASSRTGYSTDTQYF
TRBD2	TRBV7-2	15	-	TRBJ2-3	TGTGCCAGCACTGCCGGGGGGGCCGGGGCAGATACGCAGTATTTT	CASTAGGAGADTQYF
-	TRBV9	15	-	TRBJ1-2	TGTGCCAGCAGCGTACAGGGGCAGGGTGCTGTCGGCTACACCTTC	CASSVQGQGAVGYTF
-	TRBV2	13	-	TRBJ1-3	TGTGCCAGCAGGCAGGGGCTGGGAAACACCATATATTTT	CASRQGLGNTIYF
-	TRBV7-9	14	-	TRBJ1-4	TGTGCCAGCAGCGAAAGGTATACTAATGAAAAACTGTTTTTT	CASSERYTNEKLFF
TRBD1	TRBV5-5	17	-	TRBJ1-2	TGTGCCAGCAGCGCACCGGGACAGCCCTCCACTAACTATGGCTACACCTTC	CASSAPGQPSTNYGYTF
-	TRBV19	13	-	TRBJ2-7	TGTGCCAGTAGTATCTTCGGTGGGGACGAGCAGTACTTC	CASSIFGGDEQYF
TRBD1	TRBV6-6	16	-	TRBJ1-6	TGTGCCAGCAGTTACGGGGCGACAGGGAGGCTATCACCCCTCCACTTT	CASSYGATGRLSPLHF
-	TRBV6-2/TRBV6-3	16	-	TRBJ2-1	TGTGCCAGCAGTTACGGTTCAGGACTCCGGGACAATGAGCAGTTCTTC	CASSYGSGLRDNEQFF
-	TRBV15	16	-	TRBJ1-2	TGTGCCACCAGCAGAGCTGGGACGGTGGACTCCTATGGCTACACCTTC	CATSRAGTVDSYGYTF
-	TRBV30	14	-	TRBJ1-3	TGTGCCTGGAGTAAGGGGGATTGGGGAAACACCATATATTTT	CAWSKGDWGNTIYF
-	TRBV5-1	14	-	TRBJ1-4	TGCGCCAGCAGCTTGTATGCAACTAATGAAAAACTGTTTTTT	CASSLYATNEKLFF
TRBD1	TRBV5-1	15	-	TRBJ2-5	TGCGCCAGCAGCGGGGGGACAGGTTCCGGAGAGACCCAGTACTTC	CASSGGTGSGETQYF
-	TRBV27	14	once	TRBJ1-1	TGTGCCAGCAGTGTGGGGGGGGCATACACTGAAGCTTTCTTT	CASSVGGAYTEAFF
-	TRBV5-5	17	-	TRBJ2-3	TGTGCCAGCAGCTTGATACGGTTGGGGGGATCGGCAGATACGCAGTATTTT	CASSLIRLGGSADTQYF
-	TRBV3-1/TRBV3-2	12	-	TRBJ2-1	TGTGCCAGCAGCCCCCGCCCGGATGAGCAGTTCTTC	CASSPRPDEQFF
TRBD1	TRBV6-4	16	-	TRBJ2-2	TGTGCCAGCAGCGGACAGGGGTTCGCGAACACCGGGGAGCTGTTTTTT	CASSGQGFANTGELFF
TRBD1	TRBV5-5	14	-	TRBJ2-7	TGTGCCAGCAGCCGTCCCGGGACAGGGGGCGAGCAGTACTTC	CASSRPGTGGEQYF
-	TRBV24-1	11	-	TRBJ1-2	TGTGCCACCTATGACGGAGGGGGGTACACCTTC	CATYDGGGYTF